This TCR beta chain was recovered during a study of CD8 T cells in Susac syndrome. Study results and limitations: The CD4+ T cell repertoires of Susac syndrome were found to show no clonal expansion.

The CDR3 loop spans 13 amino acids. Between the trimmed V and J ends, which lost 3 bases and 0 bases, there was a span of 6 bases. Germline V gene lookup returns CDR1 SGHTA and CDR2 FQGNSA. Regarding this clonotype: Antigen specificity is unknown.

Random hexamers served to reverse transcribe roughly 0.45 to 1 ug RNA. TCRdb re-derived calls from the immunoSEQ multiplex PCR reads in MiXCR, one entry per CDR3 protein. The data show roughly 150,000 distinct CDR3 sequences, about 95% seen once. The sequenced sample consisted of CD4+ T cells from PBMCs. The V and J genes are TRBV7-2 and TRBJ2-7, with unresolved D. This sequence was found in a human donor with Susac syndrome. CDR3 nucleotides: TGTGCCAGCAGCTTTGCAAGCTCCTACGAGCAGTACTTC. Translated: CASSFASSYEQYF.